This TCR beta chain emerged from a study of blood T cell repertoires in COVID-19. This clone was counted only a few times. Original data processing: Amplification from reference gene primers served as the basis for estimated nucleated cell counts. Clones were sequenced by immunoSEQ multiplex PCR, and TCRdb holds only the in-frame ones, with some missing. V, J and clone size reflect that table, while D and trimming were determined from the DNA. The repertoire has hundreds of thousands of clones, 80% to 90% of them found once; the top ten carry 2% to 3%. Participants, 18 to 89 years old, spanned 25 or so US areas. Clinical histories supplied by participants themselves formed the basis of cohort assignment. The CDR3 has 17 amino acids. J was trimmed by 1 base and V by 4 bases; bases with no gene match: 7. Germline CDR1 reads SGHDT; CDR2 reads YYEEEE.

This TCR derives from a woman younger than 30 who had recovered from COVID-19. The sample consisted of PBMCs or T cells enriched from blood (not recorded which). This chain uses TRBV5-6 with TRBJ1-5; 11 bases line up with TRBD1. CDR3 bases: TGTGCCAGCAGCCGGGACAGGGGGGGTCGGAGCAATCAGCCCCAGCATTTT. Translation: CASSRDRGGRSNQPQHF.